The 2 T cell receptor beta chains below come from one sample, sequenced in a study of blood T cells in healthy people across ages. Then a second PCR, running about 7 to 11 cycles, was carried out with a sample-barcoded 5' primer and a J-beta primer mix. TCRdb ran MiXCR on the 5' RACE reads and lists one entry per CDR3 protein. Of 1,800,000 or so distinct CDR3 sequences listed, approximately 40% are singletons. The sequencing sample was made of blood. These receptors were obtained from a human donor in good health.

The CDR3 sequence: CASSLVGQGEVEKLFF. The CDR3 bases are TGTGCCAGCAGCTTGGTGGGACAGGGGGAGGTTGAAAAACTGTTTTTT. The chain links TRBV5-5 to TRBJ1-4, with 11 bases matching TRBD1. After removal of 0 bases from V and 7 bases from J, the junction contained 5 bases not matched to a gene. CDR3 length equals 16 residues. The germline gives CDR1 SGHKS, CDR2 YYEKEE (reference sequence).

The chain couples TRBV29-1 to TRBJ2-5, with 8 bases aligning to TRBD1. The CDR3 contains 15 residues. V lost 1 base, J lost 4 bases, and 8 bases stayed unmatched. The germline CDR1 and CDR2 sequences are SQVTM and ANQGSEA. CDR3 coding DNA: TGCAGCGTTGAAGTTAGGGACAGGAGGATAGAGACCCAGTACTTC. Translation gives CSVEVRDRRIETQYF.